The 26 T cell receptor beta chains given below trace back to one sample, sequenced in a study of T-cell reconstitution after alpha-beta-depleted transplantation in children. Unique molecular identifiers featured in how the TCRbeta library was prepared. One entry per CDR3 protein results from TCRdb running MiXCR on the PCR reads. The data show about 250,000 distinct CDR3 sequences, 20% to 30% seen once. The sample in question was PBMCs, mostly from graft donor cells, obtained 360 days after TCRalphabeta/CD19-depleted stem cell transplant. Receptor source: a female patient aged 2 to 10 who had a stem cell transplant for congenital amegakaryocytic thrombocytopenia, so the T cells may come from the graft donor.

The rearrangement joins TRBV4-3 to TRBJ2-5; D might be TRBD1 (5 bases). The CDR3 has 14 amino acids. With 0 bases removed from V and 5 bases from J, the gap between germline ends came to 10 bases. In germline, CDR1 is LGHNA, CDR2 YSLEER. The CDR3 DNA follows: TGCGCCAGCAGCCAAGATGTAGGGGTGGAGACCCAGTACTTC. This encodes CASSQDVGVETQYF.

The chain combines TRBV27 with TRBJ2-1; D is unclear. Trimming pared 4 bases from V and 10 bases from J, leaving 11 bases between. This CDR3 is built from 12 residues. CDR1 is MNHEY and CDR2 is SMNVEV in the germline V gene (reference sequence). The CDR3 bases are TGTGCCAGCAGTTCCGGAGAGAGCGAGCAGTTCTTC. It is translated as CASSSGESEQFF.

This clonotype was counted ten times or more. The chain couples TRBV7-8 to TRBJ2-1; D tentatively reads TRBD1 or TRBD2 (5 bases each). This CDR3 has 17 amino acids. Germline V CDR1 and CDR2: SGHVS, FQNEAQ. Deletions cut 1 base from V and 2 bases from J, with 15 bases between. CDR3 DNA sequence: TGTGCCAGCAGCTTAGTGATTGGCTGGGGGACCTACAATGAGCAGTTCTTC. Its protein product is CASSLVIGWGTYNEQFF.

The J gene is TRBJ2-3, the V gene TRBV5-1; possibly TRBD2 for D (7 bases). CDR1 and CDR2 (germline): SGHRS, YFSETQ. Trimming pared 2 bases from V and 0 bases from J, leaving 10 bases between. This CDR3 contains 15 residues. The CDR3 loop reads CASSFAGASTDTQYF. CDR3 sequence (DNA): TGCGCCAGCAGCTTTGCGGGGGCTAGCACAGATACGCAGTATTTT.

About this clonotype itself: One end of the junction varies from germline; a read error may be responsible. The V gene is TRBV11-3, the J gene TRBJ1-1; D gene unclear. This CDR3 is 12 amino acids long. Germline lookup yields CDR1 SGHNT and CDR2 YENEEA. CDR3 in amino acids: CVSSLRSGEAFF. The CDR3 DNA reads as TGTGTCAGCAGCTTGAGATCGGGAGAAGCTTTCTTT.

This chain uses TRBV11-2 with TRBJ2-1; D gene uncertain. Germline V lookup: CDR1 SGHAT, CDR2 FQNNGV. V lost 6 bases, J lost 7 bases, and 13 bases lay in between. This CDR3 region has 13 residues. CDR3 protein: CASSLFAENEQFF. The CDR3 DNA reads as TGTGCCAGCAGTCTGTTTGCGGAGAATGAGCAGTTCTTC.

The chain links TRBV5-4 to TRBJ2-2, with 10 bases aligning to TRBD2. Germline values: CDR1 SGHNT, CDR2 YYREEE (reference sequence). V shed 4 bases, J shed 5 bases, and the junction held 8 bases outside the gene matches. This CDR3 is built from 16 residues. CDR3 amino acids: CASSIGTSVVTGELFF. The DNA of the CDR3 is TGTGCCAGCAGCATTGGGACTAGCGTTGTTACCGGGGAGCTGTTTTTT.

The rearrangement uses TRBV20-1 and TRBJ2-4; TRBD2 might be the D (6 bases). Germline-derived CDR1 and CDR2 are DFQATT and SNEGSKA (reference sequence). The germline V and J ends were trimmed by 3 bases and 1 base, with 13 bases remaining between them. The CDR3 is 15 amino acids. Written as DNA, the CDR3 is TGCAGTGCTAGTAGTCCCGGAGGGGCCAAAAACATTCAGTACTTC. Amino acid sequence: CSASSPGGAKNIQYF.

This clonotype was found a few times. The CDR3 nucleotides read TGCAGCGGGGGACAGAACTATGGCTACACCTTC. This gives the protein CSGGQNYGYTF. The chain carries TRBV29-1 and TRBJ1-2, with 7 positions matching TRBD1. V shed 7 bases, J shed 2 bases, and the junction held 1 base outside the gene matches. The germline V gene encodes CDR1 SQVTM and CDR2 ANQGSEA. The CDR3 has 11 amino acids.

This chain links TRBV11-2 with TRBJ2-7; TRBD2 matches 10 bases. Germline V gene lookup returns CDR1 SGHAT and CDR2 FQNNGV. This CDR3 contains 18 residues. The ends lost 1 base at V and 9 bases at J; junction bases unmatched: 18. The CDR3 is CASSLGVSGRANPTVQYF. CDR3 sequence (DNA): TGTGCCAGCAGCTTAGGGGTGAGCGGGAGGGCCAACCCGACCGTGCAGTACTTC. Complete variable domain (other parts from reference TRBV11-2 and TRBJ2-7): EAGVAQSPRYKIIEKRQSVAFWCNPISGHATLYWYQQILGQGPKLLIQFQNNGVVDDSQLPKDRFSAERLKGVDSTLKIQPAKLEDSAVYLCASSLGVSGRANPTVQYFGPGTRLTVT.

This clonotype was detected only a few times. The rearrangement uses TRBV14 and TRBJ2-1, with 7 bases that match TRBD2. Germline V lookup: CDR1 SGHDN, CDR2 FVKESK. With 0 bases clipped from V and 8 bases from J, the junction kept 7 bases outside the gene matches. CDR3 size: 15 residues. CDR3 sequence: CASSQDLPGRDEQFF. DNA for the CDR3: TGTGCCAGCAGCCAAGATCTCCCGGGGAGGGATGAGCAGTTCTTC.

This chain connects TRBV19 to TRBJ2-6, with D perhaps matching TRBD1 or TRBD2 (5 bases each). Trimming took 4 bases from V and 4 from J, leaving 14 bases between them. The CDR3 has 16 amino acids. Germline V gives CDR1 LNHDA, CDR2 SQIVND (reference sequence). The DNA of the CDR3 is TGTGCCAGTAGTAAGGGGACGAGGGCGGGGGCCAACGTCCTGACTTTC. Encoded protein: CASSKGTRAGANVLTF.

This clonotype came up a few times. The J gene is TRBJ1-2, the V gene TRBV10-3; TRBD1 aligns across 7 bases. This CDR3 has 15 residues. Germline CDR1 reads ENHRY; CDR2 reads SYGVKD. Trimming took 2 bases from V and 3 from J; bases not matched to a gene: 6. This CDR3 is CAISERQGKDYGYTF. The CDR3 DNA reads TGTGCCATCAGTGAGAGACAGGGCAAGGACTATGGCTACACCTTC.

The chain joins TRBV4-3 to TRBJ2-7; 12 positions match TRBD2. Losses at the gene ends were 5 bases for V and 3 bases for J; bases not matched to a gene: 5. The CDR3 spans 15 residues. In germline, CDR1 is LGHNA, CDR2 YSLEER. The CDR3 bases are TGCGCCAGCAGCAAACTAGCGGGAGGCGTCTACGAGCAGTACTTC. It yields the protein CASSKLAGGVYEQYF.

This chain uses TRBV7-8 with TRBJ1-3; D is uncertain. The CDR3 is 16 amino acids. V was pared by 0 bases and J by 3 bases, with 12 bases between. CDR1 is SGHVS and CDR2 is FQNEAQ in the germline V gene. The CDR3 sequence is CASSLAWGENGNTIYF. The CDR3 coding sequence is TGTGCCAGCAGCTTAGCCTGGGGAGAAAATGGAAACACCATATATTTT.

This clonotype was recorded at least ten times. The rearrangement joins TRBV15 to TRBJ1-1, with 7 bases that match TRBD1. Looked up from germline, CDR1 is LNHNV and CDR2 is YYDKDF (reference sequence). Trimming took 3 bases from V and 4 from J; bases not matched to a gene: 2. CDR3 length equals 13 residues. In nucleotides, the CDR3 is TGTGCCACCAGCAGCGACAGGGTCACTGAAGCTTTCTTT. Its translation is CATSSDRVTEAFF.

As to this clonotype: A much larger clone lies one base from this, so it may be a read error. The genes are TRBV12-3 or TRBV12-4 and TRBJ2-7; possible D gene TRBD1, 5 bases. The V gene lost 2 bases and the J gene lost 3 bases, with 14 bases spanning the gap. This CDR3 has 15 amino acids. The DNA of the CDR3 is TGTGCCAGCAGTTTATGTGTACAGGTAGACTACGAGCAGTACTTC. Its protein is CASSLCVQVDYEQYF.

The V call is TRBV7-8, the J call TRBJ2-5; 10 bases are a match to TRBD2. In germline, CDR1 is SGHVS, CDR2 FQNEAQ. Germline trimming cut 7 bases from V and 4 bases from J; bases unmatched to any gene: 15. The CDR3 spans 17 residues. CDR3 residues: CASNSRPGLAAPETQYF. As DNA, the CDR3 is TGTGCCAGCAACTCGCGCCCCGGACTAGCGGCCCCAGAGACCCAGTACTTC.

This chain links TRBV30 with TRBJ1-2, with TRBD1 as a possible D gene (6 bases). Trimming pared 2 bases from V and 5 bases from J, leaving 15 bases between. The CDR3 has 14 residues. CDR1 and CDR2 from the germline V gene are GTSNPN and SVGIG (reference sequence). The CDR3 DNA is TGTGCCTGGAGTTTTCAGGGGCCGGAGTATGGCTACACCTTC. This gives the protein CAWSFQGPEYGYTF.

The table lists this clonotype with a few counts. The V call is TRBV2, the J call TRBJ2-3; 8 bases agree with TRBD2. There are 13 residues in the CDR3. CDR1 is SNHLY, CDR2 FYNNEI, per germline. The J segment lost 11 bases and the V segment lost 1 base, leaving 5 bases of the junction unmatched. CDR3 nucleotide sequence: TGTGCCAGCAGTGAAGAGGGCGGGGGGAAGCAGTATTTT. Amino acid sequence: CASSEEGGGKQYF.

This chain links TRBV20-1 with TRBJ2-7; D uncertain. The germline V gene has CDR1 DFQATT and CDR2 SNEGSKA (reference sequence). With 3 bases removed from V and 5 bases from J, the gap between germline ends came to 5 bases. The CDR3 has 10 residues. The CDR3 DNA reads TGCAGTGCTAGCATCAACGAGCAGTACTTC. Translating it yields CSASINEQYF.

The rearrangement joins TRBV20-1 to TRBJ2-7, with 7 nucleotides matching TRBD1. V lost 5 bases to trimming and J lost 4 bases; unmatched junction nucleotides: 8. The CDR3 sequence is 13 residues long. Germline values: CDR1 DFQATT, CDR2 SNEGSKA (reference sequence). This chain's CDR3 is CSAEDREQYEQYF. The DNA of the CDR3 is TGCAGTGCTGAAGACAGGGAACAATACGAGCAGTACTTC.

In its sample, this clonotype was seen many times. V and J are TRBV9 and TRBJ2-3; 9 bases fit TRBD2. This CDR3 contains 14 residues. V gave up 4 bases and J gave up 0 bases; unmatched junction bases: 0. CDR1 is SGDLS, CDR2 YYNGEE, per germline. Here the CDR3 DNA reads TGTGCCAGCAGCACTAGCGGGAGCACAGATACGCAGTATTTT. Translated, it gives CASSTSGSTDTQYF.

In its sample, this clonotype was seen a few times. The V and J genes are TRBV4-1 and TRBJ1-3; perhaps TRBD1 as D (5 bases). Germline V CDR1 and CDR2: MGHRA, YSYEKL. CDR3 length equals 14 residues. Between the trimmed V and J ends, which lost 2 bases and 2 bases, there was a span of 7 bases. The CDR3 region has the DNA TGCGCCAGCAGCCAACCGACAGCTGGAAACACCATATATTTT. Its translation is CASSQPTAGNTIYF.

This clonotype occurred once. This chain joins TRBV11-2 and TRBJ2-3; 10 nucleotides agree with TRBD2. This CDR3 spans 18 amino acids. Germline CDR1 reads SGHAT; CDR2 reads FQNNGV. The V gene end was trimmed by 3 bases and the J gene end by 4 bases; junction bases not matched to a gene: 13. CDR3 amino acids: CASSFSASGRGGPDTQYF. The CDR3 DNA reads as TGTGCCAGCAGCTTCTCTGCTAGCGGGAGAGGGGGACCAGATACGCAGTATTTT.

V usage is TRBV7-8 and J usage is TRBJ2-4; D is unclear. The germline CDR1 and CDR2 sequences are SGHVS and FQNEAQ. The CDR3 contains 15 residues. The V end was cut by 3 bases, the J end by 7 bases, with 16 bases between. The CDR3, as DNA: TGTGCCAGCAGCTTCTTCAACCCCTTGAGTAACATTCAGTACTTC. This codes for CASSFFNPLSNIQYF.